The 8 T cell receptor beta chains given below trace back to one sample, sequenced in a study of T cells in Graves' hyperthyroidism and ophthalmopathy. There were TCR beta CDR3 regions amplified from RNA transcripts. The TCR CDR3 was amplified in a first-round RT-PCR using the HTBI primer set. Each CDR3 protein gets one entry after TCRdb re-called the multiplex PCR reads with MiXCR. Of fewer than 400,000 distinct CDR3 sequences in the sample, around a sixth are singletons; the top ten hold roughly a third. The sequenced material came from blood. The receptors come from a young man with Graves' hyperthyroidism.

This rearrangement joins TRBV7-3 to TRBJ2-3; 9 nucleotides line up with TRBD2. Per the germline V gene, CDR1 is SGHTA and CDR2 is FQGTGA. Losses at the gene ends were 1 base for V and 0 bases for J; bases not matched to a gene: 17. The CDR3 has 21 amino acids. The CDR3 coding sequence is TGTGCCAGCAGCTTAAGTAATAGTAGAGGCTCTAGCGGGGCTAGCACAGATACGCAGTATTTT. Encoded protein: CASSLSNSRGSSGASTDTQYF.

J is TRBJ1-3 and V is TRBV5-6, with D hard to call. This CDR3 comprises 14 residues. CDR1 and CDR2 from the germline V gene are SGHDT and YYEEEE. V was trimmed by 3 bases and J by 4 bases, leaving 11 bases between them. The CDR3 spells CASSSQVKGNTIYF. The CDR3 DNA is TGTGCCAGCAGCTCCCAGGTGAAAGGAAACACCATATATTTT.

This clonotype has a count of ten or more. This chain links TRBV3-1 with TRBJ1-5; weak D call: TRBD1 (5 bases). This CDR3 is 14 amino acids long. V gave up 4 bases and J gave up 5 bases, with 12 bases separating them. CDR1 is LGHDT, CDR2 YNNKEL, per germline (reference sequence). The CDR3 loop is CASSLRGSHQPQHF. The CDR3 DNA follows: TGTGCCAGCAGCCTAAGGGGCAGTCATCAGCCCCAGCATTTT.

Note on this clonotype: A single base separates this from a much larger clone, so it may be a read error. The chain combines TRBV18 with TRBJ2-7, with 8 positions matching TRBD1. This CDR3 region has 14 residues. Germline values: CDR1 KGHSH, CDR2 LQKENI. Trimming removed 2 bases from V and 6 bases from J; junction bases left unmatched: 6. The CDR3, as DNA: TGTGCCAGCTCACCAGCGTCAGGGGGCAGCGAGCAGTACTTC. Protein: CASSPASGGSEQYF.

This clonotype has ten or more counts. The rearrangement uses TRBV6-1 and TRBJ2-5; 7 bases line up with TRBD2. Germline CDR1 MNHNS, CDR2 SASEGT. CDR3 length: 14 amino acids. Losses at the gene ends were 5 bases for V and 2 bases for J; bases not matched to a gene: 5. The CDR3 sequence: CASSSGLSQETQYF. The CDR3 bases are TGTGCCAGCAGTTCGGGACTATCGCAAGAGACCCAGTACTTC.

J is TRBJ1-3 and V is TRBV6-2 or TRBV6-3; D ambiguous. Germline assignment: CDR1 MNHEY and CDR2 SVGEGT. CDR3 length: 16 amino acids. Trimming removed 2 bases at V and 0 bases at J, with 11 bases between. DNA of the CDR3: TGTGCCAGCAGTTACCTCGTGCCATCCTCTGGAAACACCATATATTTT. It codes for CASSYLVPSSGNTIYF.

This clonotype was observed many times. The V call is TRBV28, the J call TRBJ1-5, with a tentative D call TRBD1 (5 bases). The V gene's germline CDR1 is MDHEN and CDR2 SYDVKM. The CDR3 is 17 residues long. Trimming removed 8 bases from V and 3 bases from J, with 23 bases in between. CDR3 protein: CASSLWGMAGLNQPQHF. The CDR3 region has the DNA TGTGCCAGCTCCCTTTGGGGGATGGCAGGGCTCAATCAGCCCCAGCATTTT.

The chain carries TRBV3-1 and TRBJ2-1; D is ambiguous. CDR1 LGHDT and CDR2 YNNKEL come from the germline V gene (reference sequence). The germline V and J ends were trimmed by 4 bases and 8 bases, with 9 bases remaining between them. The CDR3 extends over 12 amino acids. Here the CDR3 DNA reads TGTGCCAGCAGCCCCCAGCGTGATGAGCAGTTCTTC. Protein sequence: CASSPQRDEQFF.